This is a list of T cell receptor beta chains from one sample in a study of control samples from healthy donors and cancer patients. Data came from immunoSEQ multiplex PCR; TCRdb stores just in-frame clones and leaves some out. Of 110,000 or so clones listed, about 89% are singletons. The material sequenced was blood. These receptors originate from a woman between 50 and 59 years old in good health. Both conserved end residues are part of each CDR3. D genes are given only for firm matches. Clone size, where shown, is once, few, many, or a class for clones that have expanded.

clone_size	j_call	d_call	v_call	cdr3_nt	cdr3_aa
-	TRBJ1-4	TRBD1	TRBV14	TGTGCCAGCAGCCTCCCGGGACAGGGGCGAGAAAAACTGTTTTTT	CASSLPGQGREKLFF
-	TRBJ2-3	TRBD1	TRBV10-2	TGCGCCAGCAGGCTAACAGGGGGCATAGATACGCAGTATTTT	CASRLTGGIDTQYF
once	TRBJ1-6	-	TRBV2	TGTGCCAGCAGCCCAACTACGGACAGTAATTCACCCCTCCACTTT	CASSPTTDSNSPLHF
-	TRBJ1-1	-	TRBV4-1	TGCGCCAGCAGCGCAAATGTTGAGTTGAACACTGAAGCTTTCTTT	CASSANVELNTEAFF
-	TRBJ2-5	-	TRBV7-9	TGTGCCAGCAGCTTCTGGACCGAAGGAGGTGAGACCCAGTACTTC	CASSFWTEGGETQYF
-	TRBJ2-1	-	TRBV19	TGTGCCAGTAGAAGTAGGAGCCGGGGATACAATGAGCAGTTCTTC	CASRSRSRGYNEQFF
-	TRBJ1-2	-	TRBV6-5	TGTGCCAGCACCCAAGGGTGGAGCGGCTACACCTTC	CASTQGWSGYTF
few	TRBJ2-3	-	TRBV2	TGTGCCAGCAGTTTGACAGAAGGGAGCACCGGAAACACAGATACGCAGTATTTT	CASSLTEGSTGNTDTQYF
-	TRBJ2-2	-	TRBV7-9	TGTGCCAGCAGCTTGGGGGGATCCCAGACCGGGGAGCTGTTTTTT	CASSLGGSQTGELFF
-	TRBJ1-5	-	TRBV5-6	TGTGCCAGCAGCCCCGGGAGCAATCAGCCCCAGCATTTT	CASSPGSNQPQHF
-	TRBJ1-1	-	TRBV7-2	TGTGCCAGCAGCCCGACAACTATATGGAACACTGAAGCTTTCTTT	CASSPTTIWNTEAFF
once	TRBJ1-2	TRBD1	TRBV2	TGTGCCAGCAGTGTCCGGACAGGGCCGAGTGGCTACACCTTC	CASSVRTGPSGYTF
-	TRBJ1-2	-	TRBV6-5	TGTGCCAGCAGTCAATGGGGACCGTATGGCTACACCTTC	CASSQWGPYGYTF
-	TRBJ2-3	-	TRBV6-2/TRBV6-3	TGTGCCAGCAGTTACCGGGACACCACAGATACGCAGTATTTT	CASSYRDTTDTQYF
few	TRBJ2-3	TRBD1	TRBV4-1	TGCGCCAGCAAGGGTGTGACAGGGGGCGTGAGTGATACGCAGTATTTT	CASKGVTGGVSDTQYF
-	TRBJ2-3	-	TRBV27	TGTGCCAGCGGCCGTCCGGGTCCTACAGATACGCAGTATTTT	CASGRPGPTDTQYF
-	TRBJ2-2	-	TRBV6-5	TGTGCCAGCGGTATGTGGTCCGGGGAGCTGTTTTTT	CASGMWSGELFF
-	TRBJ1-5	-	TRBV12-3/TRBV12-4	TGTGCCAGCAGTTTACGGCCTCAGCCCCAGCATTTT	CASSLRPQPQHF
-	TRBJ2-1	-	TRBV7-8	TGTGCCAGCAGCTTAGGAAGCGGAGACCAGCTTTCCCTCAACAATGAGCAGTTCTTC	CASSLGSGDQLSLNNEQFF
-	TRBJ1-5	-	TRBV3-1/TRBV3-2	TGTGCCAGCAGCCAAGGACGGGGGTTGACTCAGCCCCAGCATTTT	CASSQGRGLTQPQHF
-	TRBJ1-5	TRBD1	TRBV5-4	TGTGCCAGCAGCCCAGGGGGTTCCAATCAGCCCCAGCATTTT	CASSPGGSNQPQHF
-	TRBJ1-6	-	TRBV19	TGTGCCAGTAGTTTCTTAGCGGATTCACCCCTCCACTTT	CASSFLADSPLHF